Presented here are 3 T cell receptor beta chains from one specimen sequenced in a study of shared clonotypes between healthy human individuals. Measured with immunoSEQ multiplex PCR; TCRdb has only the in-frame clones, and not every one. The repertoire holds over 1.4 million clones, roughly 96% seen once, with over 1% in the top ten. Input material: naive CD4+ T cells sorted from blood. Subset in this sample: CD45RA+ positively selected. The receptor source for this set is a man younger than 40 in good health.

CDR3 sequence (DNA): TGTGCCAGCAGCTTTATGGGTTTTCACGGGGAGCTGTTTTTT. Its protein product is CASSFMGFHGELFF. This rearrangement joins TRBV5-8 to TRBJ2-2, with D hard to call. The V gene lost 2 bases and the J gene lost 7 bases, with 12 bases spanning the gap. The CDR3 consists of 14 residues. CDR1 and CDR2 from the germline V gene are SGHTS and YDEGEE.

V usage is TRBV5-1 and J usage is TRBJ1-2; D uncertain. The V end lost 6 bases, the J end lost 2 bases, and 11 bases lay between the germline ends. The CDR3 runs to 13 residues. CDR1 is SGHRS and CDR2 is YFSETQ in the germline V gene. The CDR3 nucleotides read TGCGCCAGCAACGCCGGGTCGAACTATGGCTACACCTTC. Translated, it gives CASNAGSNYGYTF.

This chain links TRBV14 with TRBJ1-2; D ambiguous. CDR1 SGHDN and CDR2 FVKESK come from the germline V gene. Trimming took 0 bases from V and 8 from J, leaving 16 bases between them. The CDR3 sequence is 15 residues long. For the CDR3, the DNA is TGTGCCAGCAGCCAAGATCTCGACGGGATAGGCGGCTACACCTTC. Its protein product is CASSQDLDGIGGYTF. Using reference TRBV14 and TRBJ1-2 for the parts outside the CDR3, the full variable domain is EAGVTQFPSHSVIEKGQTVTLRCDPISGHDNLYWYRRVMGKEIKFLLHFVKESKQDESGMPNNRFLAERTGGTYSTLKVQPAELEDSGVYFCASSQDLDGIGGYTFGSGTRLTVV.